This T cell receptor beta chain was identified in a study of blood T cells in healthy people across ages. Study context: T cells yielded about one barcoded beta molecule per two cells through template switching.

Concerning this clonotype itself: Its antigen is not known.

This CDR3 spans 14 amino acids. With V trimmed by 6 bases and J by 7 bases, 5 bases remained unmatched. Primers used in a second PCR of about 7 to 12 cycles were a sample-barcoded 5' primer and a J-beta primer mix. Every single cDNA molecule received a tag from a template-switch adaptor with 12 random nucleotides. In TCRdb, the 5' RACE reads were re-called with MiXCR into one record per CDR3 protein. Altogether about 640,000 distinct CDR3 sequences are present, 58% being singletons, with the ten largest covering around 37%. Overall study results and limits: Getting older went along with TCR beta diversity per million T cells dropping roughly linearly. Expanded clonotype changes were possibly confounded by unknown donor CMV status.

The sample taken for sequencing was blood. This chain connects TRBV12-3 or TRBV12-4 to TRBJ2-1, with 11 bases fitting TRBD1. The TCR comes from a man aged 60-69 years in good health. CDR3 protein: CASRPGQGGNEQFF. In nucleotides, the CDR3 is TGTGCCAGCAGGCCGGGACAGGGGGGGAATGAGCAGTTCTTC.